The present entry profiles one TCR beta chain with its context. Its antigen is unidentified. This sample was included in a study of blood T cells in healthy people across ages. Study observations and caveats: Strongly correlated with naive T cell percentage was TCR beta diversity.

In germline, CDR1 is SGHVS, CDR2 FQNEAQ. With V trimmed by 6 bases and J by 5 bases, 10 bases remained unmatched. The CDR3 contains 15 residues. Through a sample-barcoded 5' primer and a J-beta primer mix, a second PCR was run for roughly 7 to 11 cycles. TCRdb reanalysed the 5' RACE reads using MiXCR and keeps one entry per CDR3 protein. The sample has about 630,000 distinct CDR3 sequences, around 20% seen once. What was sequenced was blood. This sequence was found in a man aged 65-85 years in good health. This chain connects TRBV7-8 to TRBJ2-5, with 9 bases lining up with TRBD2. The CDR3: CASSVSGRVLETQYF. CDR3 nucleotide sequence: TGTGCCAGCAGTGTTAGCGGGAGAGTTTTGGAGACCCAGTACTTC.